Following are 15 T cell receptor beta chains from one sample sequenced in a study of T cells in Graves' hyperthyroidism and ophthalmopathy. The investigators amplified TCR beta CDR3 regions from RNA transcripts. RT-PCR in the first round (using the HTBI primer set) targeted the TCR CDR3. TCRdb processed the multiplex PCR reads anew with MiXCR; each CDR3 protein has one entry. The table records 350,000 or so distinct CDR3 sequences, 15% to 20% of them present only once. The material sequenced was blood. Receptors were obtained from a woman aged 40 to 55 with Graves' ophthalmopathy.

This clonotype was recorded many times. The rearrangement uses TRBV5-6 and TRBJ2-7; 7 bases agree with TRBD1. There are 14 residues in the CDR3. CDR1 and CDR2 from the germline V gene are SGHDT and YYEEEE. The V gene end was trimmed by 5 bases and the J gene end by 4 bases; junction bases not matched to a gene: 9. CDR3 protein: CASRLSGGRYEQYF. The CDR3 nucleotides read TGTGCCAGCAGATTGTCAGGGGGTCGATACGAGCAGTACTTC.

Many counts were recorded for this clonotype. This chain connects TRBV28 to TRBJ2-4, with D possibly matching TRBD1 (5 bases). V was trimmed by 2 bases and J by 0 bases, leaving 8 bases between them. The CDR3 is 15 amino acids. Germline CDR1 reads MDHEN; CDR2 reads SYDVKM. CDR3 residues: CASSLGHLAKNIQYF. CDR3 nucleotide sequence: TGTGCCAGCAGTTTAGGACATCTAGCCAAAAACATTCAGTACTTC.

This clonotype was detected many times. The chain recombines TRBV12-3 or TRBV12-4 with TRBJ2-6; weak D call: TRBD1 (6 bases). The CDR3 is made up of 16 amino acids. The V gene lost 1 base and the J gene lost 4 bases, with 11 bases spanning the gap. CDR3: CASSLGQGMGANVLTF. The CDR3 DNA reads as TGTGCCAGCAGTTTAGGGCAGGGGATGGGGGCCAACGTCCTGACTTTC.

In this sample, this clonotype turned up many times. This rearrangement joins TRBV4-3 to TRBJ2-7; D gene ambiguous. CDR3 length: 14 residues. From germline, CDR1 is LGHNA and CDR2 YSLEER. V lost 3 bases and J 4 bases, leaving 13 bases between the germline ends. In DNA, the CDR3 is TGCGCCAGCAGCCAGCAGGTCCTATCATACGAGCAGTACTTC. Its translation is CASSQQVLSYEQYF.

This clonotype was seen many times. The chain employs TRBV7-3 and TRBJ2-7; D unresolved. The germline gives CDR1 SGHTA, CDR2 FQGTGA. V was shortened by 0 bases and J by 2 bases, with 8 bases between the two germline ends. CDR3 length equals 14 residues. CDR3 in amino acids: CASSLTAETYEQYF. In DNA, the CDR3 is TGTGCCAGCAGCTTAACGGCAGAGACCTACGAGCAGTACTTC.

This clonotype was detected ten times or more. The chain recombines TRBV28 with TRBJ1-2; tentative D call: TRBD1 (6 bases). With 5 bases removed from V and 8 bases from J, the gap between germline ends came to 24 bases. The CDR3 covers 16 residues. The V gene's germline CDR1 is MDHEN and CDR2 SYDVKM. CDR3 coding DNA: TGTGCCAGCAGTCTCGCTAGCGGGGGGGCGCGGAAGGGCTACACCTTC. It is translated as CASSLASGGARKGYTF.

At least ten counts were recorded for this clonotype. The J gene is TRBJ1-5, the V gene TRBV30, with a possible D match to TRBD1 (5 bases). Between the trimmed V and J ends, which lost 1 base and 5 bases, there was a span of 9 bases. The CDR3 runs to 13 residues. Germline loops: CDR1 GTSNPN, CDR2 SVGIG (reference sequence). As DNA, the CDR3 is TGTGCCTGGAGTGGAGGGACGGATCAGCCCCAGCATTTT. This gives the protein CAWSGGTDQPQHF. The full variable domain, in which reference TRBV30 and TRBJ1-5 provide the parts outside the CDR3, is SQTIHQWPATLVQPVGSPLSLECTVEGTSNPNLYWYRQAAGRGLQLLFYSVGIGQISSEVPQNLSASRPQDRQFILSSKKLLLSDSGFYLCAWSGGTDQPQHFGDGTRLSIL.

This clonotype was counted many times. The chain is built from TRBV6-5 and TRBJ1-2; 9 bases align to TRBD1. The V gene's germline CDR1 is MNHEY and CDR2 SVGAGI. This CDR3 has 15 residues. V dropped 6 bases and J dropped 5; count of bases not matched to a gene: 10. CDR3 loop: CASSPGQGIWYGYTF. In DNA, the CDR3 is TGTGCCAGCAGCCCAGGACAGGGGATATGGTATGGCTACACCTTC.

This clonotype was found many times. The chain employs TRBV10-3 and TRBJ2-7; 10 bases map to TRBD2. The CDR3 has 14 residues. With 11 bases clipped from V and 5 bases from J, the junction kept 12 bases outside the gene matches. Germline values: CDR1 ENHRY, CDR2 SYGVKD. CDR3 nucleotides: TGTGCCCTCTCAAGGACTAGCGGCAGTGACGAGCAGTACTTC. This codes for CALSRTSGSDEQYF.

This clonotype came up many times. The chain joins TRBV28 to TRBJ2-2, with D perhaps TRBD2 (5 bases). Trimming pared 2 bases from V and 2 bases from J, leaving 18 bases between. CDR3 length: 18 amino acids. Germline V gene data show CDR1 as MDHEN and CDR2 as SYDVKM. The CDR3 sequence is CASSLADPGNTNTGELFF. DNA for the CDR3: TGTGCCAGCAGTTTAGCCGACCCCGGGAACACCAACACCGGGGAGCTGTTTTTT.

This clonotype has ten or more counts. The chain combines TRBV6-4 with TRBJ1-1; D gene ambiguous. Germline CDR1 is MRHNA and CDR2 is SNTAGT. This CDR3 spans 13 amino acids. V lost 5 bases to trimming and J lost 0 bases, with 7 bases between them. This CDR3 is CASSRALNTEAFF. In DNA, the CDR3 is TGTGCCAGCAGTCGCGCCTTGAACACTGAAGCTTTCTTT.

The CDR3 region is CATSASRETQYF. The CDR3 nucleotides read TGTGCCACCAGCGCCTCACGGGAGACCCAGTACTTC. This chain links TRBV15 with TRBJ2-5; D gene ambiguous. Germline V gene lookup returns CDR1 LNHNV and CDR2 YYDKDF (reference sequence). There are 12 residues in the CDR3. V gave up 5 bases and J gave up 5 bases, with 9 bases separating them.

This clonotype was observed at least ten times. The rearrangement uses TRBV28 and TRBJ1-2; a possible D gene is TRBD1 (5 bases). Germline values: CDR1 MDHEN, CDR2 SYDVKM. The V gene lost 5 bases and the J gene lost 1 base, with 17 bases spanning the gap. This CDR3 contains 16 residues. The CDR3 here is CASSRTGTEHNYGYTF. In nucleotides, the CDR3 is TGTGCCAGCAGTCGGACCGGGACGGAACATAACTATGGCTACACCTTC.

This clonotype was observed at least ten times. The chain employs TRBV20-1 and TRBJ2-5; 13 bases map to TRBD2. The CDR3 runs to 18 residues. The germline V gene encodes CDR1 DFQATT and CDR2 SNEGSKA (reference sequence). Trimming cost V 0 bases and J 2 bases; bases outside gene matches: 9. The CDR3 DNA reads TGCAGTGCTAGAGATCTCACTAGCGGGAGGGCCAAACAAGAGACCCAGTACTTC. It translates to CSARDLTSGRAKQETQYF.

Concerning this clonotype itself: This may be a read error, as it is one base from a much larger clone. CDR3 protein: CSAPEGGVSYGQYF. CDR3 bases: TGCAGTGCTCCCGAGGGAGGCGTCTCCTACGGGCAGTACTTC. The V gene is TRBV20-1, the J gene TRBJ2-7, with TRBD2 as a possible D gene (6 bases). Germline values: CDR1 DFQATT, CDR2 SNEGSKA (reference sequence). There are 14 residues in the CDR3.